Below are 32 T cell receptor beta chains sequenced from a single sample in a study of cytomegalovirus exposure and HLA in healthy donors. A multiplex PCR was run with 60 Vbeta primers and 13 Jbeta primers. Repertoires were generated with immunoSEQ multiplex PCR, while TCRdb's copy carries only in-frame clones and drops some. The sample includes 150,000 or so clones, approximately 79% seen only once; the top ten take just under 6.5%. Sample: PBMCs. The receptors come from a middle-aged man in good health and CMV-seropositive.

V and J are TRBV11-2 and TRBJ2-3; D uncertain. The V gene's germline CDR1 is SGHAT and CDR2 FQNNGV. V was clipped by 5 bases and J by 8 bases, with 11 bases between them. The CDR3 spans 12 residues. The CDR3 coding sequence is TGTGCCAGCAGCATACTGCGTGGTACGCAGTATTTT. This translates into CASSILRGTQYF.

The chain joins TRBV28 to TRBJ1-5, with a possible D match to TRBD1 (5 bases). Trimming shortened V by 5 bases and J by 0 bases, and 11 bases separated the two germline ends. This CDR3 comprises 15 residues. CDR1 is MDHEN and CDR2 is SYDVKM in the germline V gene. The CDR3 here is CASSLDRNSNQPQHF. The DNA of the CDR3 is TGTGCCAGCAGTCTTGACAGAAATAGCAATCAGCCCCAGCATTTT.

In this sample, this clone turned up once. The chain joins TRBV5-4 to TRBJ2-5, with a possible D match to TRBD1 (6 bases). Trimming removed 4 bases from V and 3 bases from J, with 10 bases in between. The CDR3 extends over 13 amino acids. The germline CDR1 and CDR2 sequences are SGHNT and YYREEE (reference sequence). The CDR3 spells CASSRDIEETQYF. Written as DNA, the CDR3 is TGTGCCAGCAGCCGGGACATCGAAGAGACCCAGTACTTC.

The CDR3 DNA reads as TGTGCCAGCAGCAGTGAAGGGGGCCCGAACTATGGCTACACCTTC. Amino acids: CASSSEGGPNYGYTF. The chain combines TRBV5-4 with TRBJ1-2; 7 nucleotides line up with TRBD1. The J segment lost 2 bases and the V segment lost 4 bases, leaving 8 bases of the junction unmatched. The V gene's germline CDR1 is SGHNT and CDR2 YYREEE (reference sequence). This CDR3 is 15 amino acids long.

The chain links TRBV2 to TRBJ1-2, with TRBD1 matching 8 bases. Germline assignment: CDR1 SNHLY and CDR2 FYNNEI. The V segment lost 9 bases and the J segment 7 bases; nucleotides outside the gene matches: 7. The CDR3 totals 12 residues. Here the CDR3 DNA reads TGTGCCAGTCCTAAACAGGGGGGTGGCTACACCTTC. This gives the protein CASPKQGGGYTF.

The chain links TRBV19 to TRBJ1-1, with D possibly being TRBD1 (6 bases). CDR3 size: 13 residues. Between the trimmed V and J ends, which lost 11 bases and 9 bases, there was a span of 22 bases. Germline assignment: CDR1 LNHDA and CDR2 SQIVND (reference sequence). CDR3 bases: TGTGCCTCCCGGGACACTATCTCCGGACAAGCTTTCTTT. As protein: CASRDTISGQAFF. Complete variable domain (other parts from reference TRBV19 and TRBJ1-1): DGGITQSPKYLFRKEGQNVTLSCEQNLNHDAMYWYRQDPGQGLRLIYYSQIVNDFQKGDIAEGYSVSREKKESFPLTVTSAQKNPTAFYLCASRDTISGQAFFGQGTRLTVV.

CDR3 protein: CAVGASGSEGIQYF. The CDR3 nucleotides read TGTGCCGTGGGGGCTAGCGGGAGTGAGGGCATTCAGTACTTC. The chain links TRBV15 to TRBJ2-4; TRBD2 matches at 10 bases. The CDR3 totals 14 residues. Germline trimming cut 11 bases from V and 9 bases from J; bases unmatched to any gene: 13. CDR1 LNHNV and CDR2 YYDKDF come from the germline V gene (reference sequence).

The CDR3 spells CASSFGGLGEQFF. In DNA, the CDR3 is TGCGCCAGCAGCTTCGGCGGGCTCGGTGAGCAGTTCTTC. This chain joins TRBV5-1 and TRBJ2-1, with D perhaps TRBD2 (5 bases). V was trimmed by 2 bases and J by 9 bases, leaving 12 bases between them. Germline CDR1 reads SGHRS; CDR2 reads YFSETQ. The length of the CDR3 is 13 residues.

This chain uses TRBV19 with TRBJ1-5, with 12 bases identical to TRBD1. There are 16 residues in the CDR3. V gave up 7 bases and J gave up 4 bases; unmatched junction bases: 8. The germline V gene has CDR1 LNHDA and CDR2 SQIVND (reference sequence). CDR3 DNA sequence: TGTGCCAGTACCGGGACAGGGGGCCCGTCTAATCAGCCCCAGCATTTT. This codes for CASTGTGGPSNQPQHF.

The gene calls are TRBV5-1 and TRBJ2-3, with D unclear. CDR3 length: 15 amino acids. CDR1 SGHRS and CDR2 YFSETQ come from the germline V gene. V shed 4 bases and J shed 0 bases, with 12 bases lying between them. The CDR3, as DNA: TGCGCCAGCAGCCTTACGGTCCCTAGCACAGATACGCAGTATTTT. Translation: CASSLTVPSTDTQYF.

The chain is built from TRBV30 and TRBJ1-5; TRBD1 is a possible D gene (6 bases). Deletions cut 2 bases from V and 2 bases from J, with 13 bases between. Germline CDR1 and CDR2: GTSNPN and SVGIG (reference sequence). The CDR3 length is 15 residues. The CDR3 sequence is CAWSLGGGGNQPQHF. The CDR3 DNA reads as TGTGCCTGGAGTCTAGGGGGGGGCGGCAATCAGCCCCAGCATTTT.

The genes are TRBV2 and TRBJ1-1, with D maybe TRBD1 (5 bases). V lost 7 bases to trimming and J lost 3 bases, with 15 bases between them. CDR3 length: 14 amino acids. The germline gives CDR1 SNHLY, CDR2 FYNNEI. The CDR3 coding sequence is TGTGCCAGCACTGGGGTGACAGAAGACACTGAAGCTTTCTTT. Its protein is CASTGVTEDTEAFF.

This clone was seen just once. J is TRBJ2-3 and V is TRBV19; 7 bases align to TRBD2. This CDR3 contains 15 residues. Germline V lookup: CDR1 LNHDA, CDR2 SQIVND (reference sequence). V was clipped by 3 bases and J by 2 bases; unmatched bases: 5. In DNA, the CDR3 is TGTGCCAGTAGTATTCGGGGAGGGCTCACAGATACGCAGTATTTT. As protein: CASSIRGGLTDTQYF.

This clone has a handful of counts. The V call is TRBV18, the J call TRBJ1-4, with no clear D. The CDR3 extends over 14 amino acids. Germline-derived CDR1 and CDR2 are KGHSH and LQKENI. The V end lost 4 bases, the J end lost 6 bases, and 12 bases lay between the germline ends. The CDR3 sequence is CASSRTALYEKLFF. CDR3 nucleotide sequence: TGTGCCAGCTCACGAACAGCCCTCTATGAAAAACTGTTTTTT.

DNA for the CDR3: TGTGCCAGCAGTGGACGGGACTCCCAGTTCTTC. It yields the protein CASSGRDSQFF. This chain joins TRBV2 and TRBJ2-1, with TRBD2 as a possible D gene (6 bases). Trimming removed 4 bases from V and 13 bases from J, with 11 bases in between. Germline V gene sequence: CDR1 SNHLY, CDR2 FYNNEI. This CDR3 region has 11 residues.

The J gene is TRBJ1-5, the V gene TRBV4-1; D is uncertain. The CDR3 consists of 14 residues. V lost 2 bases and J 1 base, leaving 6 bases between the germline ends. Germline CDR1 and CDR2: MGHRA and YSYEKL. The CDR3 DNA reads TGCGCCAGCAGCCAAATGCGCAGCAATCAGCCCCAGCATTTT. Amino acid sequence: CASSQMRSNQPQHF.

The chain uses TRBV14 and TRBJ2-7; D is uncertain. This CDR3 spans 12 amino acids. Germline V lookup: CDR1 SGHDN, CDR2 FVKESK. Trimming cost V 4 bases and J 0 bases, with 4 bases left between them. CDR3 sequence: CASSPSSYEQYF. The CDR3 DNA follows: TGTGCCAGCAGCCCGAGCTCCTACGAGCAGTACTTC.

For this clone: The junction departs from the called germline gene at one end, perhaps through a read error. The chain carries TRBV7-9 and TRBJ2-7, with D maybe TRBD1 (6 bases). CDR1 SEHNR and CDR2 FQNEAQ come from the germline V gene (reference sequence). The CDR3 spans 13 residues. DNA for the CDR3: TGTTCCAGCAGCTTAGCACAGGGCTACGAGCAGTACTTC. It codes for CSSSLAQGYEQYF. The full variable domain, in which reference TRBV7-9 and TRBJ2-7 provide the parts outside the CDR3, is DTGVSQNPRHKITKRGQNVTFRCDPISEHNRLYWYRQTLGQGPEFLTYFQNEAQLEKSRLLSDRFSAERPKGSFSTLEIQRTEQGDSAMYLCSSSLAQGYEQYFGPGTRLTVT.

V usage is TRBV7-8 and J usage is TRBJ2-7, with D possibly being TRBD1 (6 bases). This CDR3 has 13 residues. The germline CDR1 and CDR2 sequences are SGHVS and FQNEAQ. V dropped 3 bases and J dropped 8 bases, with 14 bases sitting between them. CDR3 sequence: CASSFIQGEKQYF. CDR3 bases: TGTGCCAGCAGCTTCATACAGGGAGAAAAGCAGTACTTC.

V usage is TRBV5-4 and J usage is TRBJ2-1, with 13 nucleotides matching TRBD2. Germline CDR1 is SGHNT and CDR2 is YYREEE (reference sequence). The length of the CDR3 is 17 residues. The V and J ends lost 6 bases and 7 bases, in that order; junction bases with no gene match: 13. This chain's CDR3 is CASTHTGTSGIGNEQFF. The DNA for the CDR3 is TGTGCCAGCACCCACACCGGGACTAGCGGGATCGGAAATGAGCAGTTCTTC.

This clone showed up just once. The chain is built from TRBV5-1 and TRBJ2-7; 8 bases fit TRBD1. Per germline, CDR1 SGHRS and CDR2 YFSETQ. V lost 4 bases, J lost 0 bases, and 6 bases stayed unmatched. This CDR3 spans 15 amino acids. The CDR3 protein is CASSGGQGSSYEQYF. The CDR3 DNA sequence: TGCGCCAGCAGCGGAGGACAGGGCAGCTCCTACGAGCAGTACTTC.

This rearrangement joins TRBV4-2 to TRBJ2-1; 15 positions match TRBD2. Germline CDR1 and CDR2: LGHNA and YNFKEQ. The CDR3 is 18 residues long. The ends lost 2 bases at V and 4 bases at J; junction bases unmatched: 6. CDR3 nucleotides: TGTGCCAGCAGCCAACCCGGGACTAGCGGGAGGAGGTACAATGAGCAGTTCTTC. It encodes CASSQPGTSGRRYNEQFF.

J is TRBJ2-5 and V is TRBV6-1, with a possible D match to TRBD2 (7 bases). CDR1 is MNHNS, CDR2 SASEGT, per germline. Trimming left V 7 bases short and J 4 bases short, with 16 bases between. There are 14 residues in the CDR3. CDR3 sequence: CASNGGRGGETQYF. As DNA, the CDR3 is TGTGCCAGCAACGGCGGGAGAGGGGGAGAGACCCAGTACTTC.

The genes are TRBV15 and TRBJ2-3; D unclear. Trimming removed 1 base at V and 2 bases at J, with 10 bases between. The length of the CDR3 is 15 residues. Germline V gene data show CDR1 as LNHNV and CDR2 as YYDKDF (reference sequence). The CDR3 coding sequence is TGTGCCACCAGCAGAGCAAGAGAAACCACAGATACGCAGTATTTT. Protein sequence: CATSRARETTDTQYF.

This chain links TRBV6-5 with TRBJ2-3; D gene unclear. The V end lost 2 bases, the J end lost 0 bases, and 3 bases lay between the germline ends. Germline lookup yields CDR1 MNHEY and CDR2 SVGAGI. The CDR3 runs to 13 residues. CDR3 in DNA: TGTGCCAGCAGTTACCCAAGCACAGATACGCAGTATTTT. The encoded protein is CASSYPSTDTQYF.

This chain joins TRBV19 and TRBJ2-7; 9 positions match TRBD1. CDR1 LNHDA and CDR2 SQIVND come from the germline V gene (reference sequence). The V gene end was trimmed by 4 bases and the J gene end by 3 bases; junction bases not matched to a gene: 10. The CDR3 is 16 residues long. The CDR3 reads CASSKGGQGNNYEQYF. DNA for the CDR3: TGTGCCAGTAGTAAGGGGGGACAGGGAAACAACTACGAGCAGTACTTC.

The chain uses TRBV9 and TRBJ2-7, with 9 bases fitting TRBD1. Unmatched junction bases numbered 5, after V lost 3 bases and J lost 1 base. Per the germline V gene, CDR1 is SGDLS and CDR2 is YYNGEE. This CDR3 region has 15 residues. CDR3 in DNA: TGTGCCAGCAGCGAAACAGGGGGCGCGTCCTACGAGCAGTACTTC. Its protein is CASSETGGASYEQYF. Full variable domain (missing parts from reference TRBV9 and TRBJ2-7): DSGVTQTPKHLITATGQRVTLRCSPRSGDLSVYWYQQSLDQGLQFLIQYYNGEERAKGNILERFSAQQFPDLHSELNLSSLELGDSALYFCASSETGGASYEQYFGPGTRLTVT.

The V and J genes are TRBV30 and TRBJ2-1, with a weak D call TRBD2 (6 bases). The germline CDR1 and CDR2 sequences are GTSNPN and SVGIG (reference sequence). The CDR3 length is 16 residues. Trimming took 0 bases from V and 0 from J, leaving 12 bases between them. The CDR3 loop reads CAWSVRGALSYNEQFF. DNA of the CDR3: TGTGCCTGGAGTGTACGCGGGGCCCTCTCCTACAATGAGCAGTTCTTC.

The chain combines TRBV19 with TRBJ1-5, with D perhaps matching TRBD1 (6 bases). Between the trimmed V and J ends, which lost 0 bases and 7 bases, there was a span of 13 bases. CDR3 length: 15 amino acids. Germline V gives CDR1 LNHDA, CDR2 SQIVND (reference sequence). The CDR3 loop is CASSIEGRGFQPQHF. DNA for the CDR3: TGTGCCAGTAGTATAGAAGGAAGGGGGTTCCAGCCCCAGCATTTT. Supplemented by reference TRBV19 and TRBJ1-5, the full variable domain reads DGGITQSPKYLFRKEGQNVTLSCEQNLNHDAMYWYRQDPGQGLRLIYYSQIVNDFQKGDIAEGYSVSREKKESFPLTVTSAQKNPTAFYLCASSIEGRGFQPQHFGDGTRLSIL.

The chain combines TRBV5-1 with TRBJ2-1; D possibly corresponds to TRBD2 (5 bases). The germline V gene encodes CDR1 SGHRS and CDR2 YFSETQ. This CDR3 comprises 14 residues. V shed 0 bases and J shed 6 bases, with 10 bases lying between them. The CDR3, as DNA: TGCGCCAGCAGCTTGGGTGTGAGCGGCAATGAGCAGTTCTTC. Protein: CASSLGVSGNEQFF.

The chain is built from TRBV6-1 and TRBJ1-5; 7 bases agree with TRBD1. The germline V gene has CDR1 MNHNS and CDR2 SASEGT. V lost 10 bases and J lost 3; bases outside the gene matches: 12. The CDR3 is 15 amino acids. CDR3 bases: TGTGCCACCAGGGGGTCGATGACAGTCAATCAGCCCCAGCATTTT. It codes for CATRGSMTVNQPQHF.

The chain couples TRBV7-9 to TRBJ2-7, with a weak D call TRBD2 (6 bases). Germline V gene sequence: CDR1 SEHNR, CDR2 FQNEAQ (reference sequence). This CDR3 comprises 15 residues. V gave up 3 bases and J gave up 4 bases, with 16 bases separating them. CDR3 sequence reads: CASSFYSGLYYEQYF. DNA for the CDR3: TGTGCCAGCAGCTTTTACAGCGGGTTATATTACGAGCAGTACTTC.